The clone carrying this T cell receptor beta chain was seen just once. The sample is drawn from a study of blood T cell repertoires in COVID-19. The V gene's germline CDR1 is LGHDT and CDR2 YNNKEL (reference sequence). V gave up 4 bases and J gave up 13 bases; unmatched junction bases: 3. The CDR3 has 13 residues. Assay: immunoSEQ multiplex PCR; the TCRdb copy retains only in-frame clones and omits some. The table records under 200,000 clones, around four fifths of them present only once. The rearrangement joins TRBV3-1 (or the pseudogene TRBV3-2) to TRBJ2-5; 16 bases agree with TRBD2. Sample: peripheral blood. The TCR sequence derives from a woman of 80 years or more with COVID-19, enrolled during active disease. DNA for the CDR3: TGTGCCAGCAGCCCGGGACTAGCGGGGGGGATGTACTTC. The encoded protein is CASSPGLAGGMYF.